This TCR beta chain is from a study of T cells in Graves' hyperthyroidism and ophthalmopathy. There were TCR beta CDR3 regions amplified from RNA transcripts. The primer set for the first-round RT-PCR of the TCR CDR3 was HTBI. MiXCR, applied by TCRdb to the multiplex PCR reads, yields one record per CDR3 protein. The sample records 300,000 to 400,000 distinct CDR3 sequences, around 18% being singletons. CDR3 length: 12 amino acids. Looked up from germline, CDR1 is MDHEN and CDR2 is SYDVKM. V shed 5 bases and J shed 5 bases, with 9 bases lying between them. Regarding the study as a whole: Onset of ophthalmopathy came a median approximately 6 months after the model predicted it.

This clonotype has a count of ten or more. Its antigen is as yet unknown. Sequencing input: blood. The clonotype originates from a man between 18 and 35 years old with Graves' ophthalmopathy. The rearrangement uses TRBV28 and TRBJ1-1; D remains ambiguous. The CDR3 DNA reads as TGTGCCAGCAGTCCCACTGAGACTGAAGCTTTCTTT. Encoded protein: CASSPTETEAFF.